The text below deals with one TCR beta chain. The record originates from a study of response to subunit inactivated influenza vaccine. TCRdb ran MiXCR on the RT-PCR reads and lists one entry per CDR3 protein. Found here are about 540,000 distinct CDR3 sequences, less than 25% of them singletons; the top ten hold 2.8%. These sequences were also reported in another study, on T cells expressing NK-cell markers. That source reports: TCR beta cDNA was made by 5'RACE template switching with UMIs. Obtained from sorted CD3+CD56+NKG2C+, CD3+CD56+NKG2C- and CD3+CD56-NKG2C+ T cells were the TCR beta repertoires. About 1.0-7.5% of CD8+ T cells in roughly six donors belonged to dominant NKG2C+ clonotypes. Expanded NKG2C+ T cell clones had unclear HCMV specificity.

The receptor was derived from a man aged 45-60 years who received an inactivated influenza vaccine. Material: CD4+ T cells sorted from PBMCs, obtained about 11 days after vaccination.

The CDR3 bases are TGCAGTGCTAACCACTTAGGGGACTACAATGAGCAGTTCTTC. Encoded protein: CSANHLGDYNEQFF. The chain couples TRBV20-1 to TRBJ2-1; D might be TRBD1 (5 bases). This CDR3 spans 14 amino acids. Trimming left V 4 bases short and J 3 bases short, with 13 bases between. Germline assignment: CDR1 DFQATT and CDR2 SNEGSKA (reference sequence).